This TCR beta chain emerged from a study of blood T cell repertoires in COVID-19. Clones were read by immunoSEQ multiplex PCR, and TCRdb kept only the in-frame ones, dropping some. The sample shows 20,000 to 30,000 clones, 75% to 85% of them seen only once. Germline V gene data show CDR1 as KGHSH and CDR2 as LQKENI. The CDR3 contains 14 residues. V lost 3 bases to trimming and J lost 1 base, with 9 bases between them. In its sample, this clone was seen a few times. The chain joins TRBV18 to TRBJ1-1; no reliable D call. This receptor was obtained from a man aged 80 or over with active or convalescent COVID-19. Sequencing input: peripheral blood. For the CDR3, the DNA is TGTGCCAGCTCACCCCATGCAGAGAACACTGAAGCTTTCTTT. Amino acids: CASSPHAENTEAFF.